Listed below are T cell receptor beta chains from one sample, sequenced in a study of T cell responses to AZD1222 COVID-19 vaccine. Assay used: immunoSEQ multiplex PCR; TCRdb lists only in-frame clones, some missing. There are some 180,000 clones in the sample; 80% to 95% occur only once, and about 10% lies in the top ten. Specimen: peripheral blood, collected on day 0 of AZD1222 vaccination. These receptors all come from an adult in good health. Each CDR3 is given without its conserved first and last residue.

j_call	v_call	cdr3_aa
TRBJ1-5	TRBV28	ASSLLSSWGSNQPQH
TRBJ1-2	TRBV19	ASTFPHSSGYT
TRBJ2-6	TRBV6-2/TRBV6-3	ASSYDGTGVSGANVLT
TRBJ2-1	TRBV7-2	ASSLIRGGLANEQF
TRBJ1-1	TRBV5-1	ASSDGTGNTEAF
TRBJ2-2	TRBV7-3	ASSLNPFEGGGGTGELF
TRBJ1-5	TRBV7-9	ASSLGTGEDQPQH
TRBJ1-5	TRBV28	ASSFPPGGDHQPQH
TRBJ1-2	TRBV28	ASSFPTTVIYGYT
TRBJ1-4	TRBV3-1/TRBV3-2	ASSQPIQGYNEKLF
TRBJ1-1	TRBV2	ASSEGARAF
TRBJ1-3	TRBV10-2	ASSALGRISSGNTIY
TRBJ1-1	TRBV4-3	ASSQVGGGGAF
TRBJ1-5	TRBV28	ASSLDREGQPQH
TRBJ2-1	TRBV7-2	ASSLERDGQF
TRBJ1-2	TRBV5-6	ASSLNPGTASNYGYT
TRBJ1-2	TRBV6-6	ASSPIGQGWGYGYT
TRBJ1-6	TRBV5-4	ASSSQRDSNSPLH
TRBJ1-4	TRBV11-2	ASSLRGRTEKLF